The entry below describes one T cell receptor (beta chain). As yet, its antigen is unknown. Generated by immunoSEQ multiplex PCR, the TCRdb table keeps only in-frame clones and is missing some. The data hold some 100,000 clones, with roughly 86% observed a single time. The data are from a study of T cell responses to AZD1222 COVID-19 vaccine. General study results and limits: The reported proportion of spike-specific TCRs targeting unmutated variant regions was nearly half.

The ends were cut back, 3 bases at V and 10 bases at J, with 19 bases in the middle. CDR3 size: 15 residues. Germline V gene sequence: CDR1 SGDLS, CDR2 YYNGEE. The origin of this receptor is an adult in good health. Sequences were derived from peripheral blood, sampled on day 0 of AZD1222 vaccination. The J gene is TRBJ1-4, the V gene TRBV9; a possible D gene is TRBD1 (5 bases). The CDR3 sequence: CASSGDSPASGKLFF. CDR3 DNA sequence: TGTGCCAGCAGCGGGGACTCCCCGGCCTCCGGAAAACTGTTTTTT.